This note documents a single TCR beta chain sequence. This sample is drawn from a study of blood T cell repertoires in COVID-19. V shed 10 bases and J 3 bases; nucleotides not matched to a gene: 11. This CDR3 has 15 residues. Germline loops: CDR1 SNHLY, CDR2 FYNNEI. Sequencing was performed with immunoSEQ multiplex PCR; in TCRdb, only in-frame clones are kept and a portion is missing. Among about 73,000 clones listed, 80% to 90% were seen once. Specimen: peripheral blood. This chain links TRBV2 with TRBJ2-3; 9 bases are a match to TRBD1. The receptor was isolated from an elderly man with acute or convalescent COVID-19. For the CDR3, the DNA is TGTGCCACTCAACTCGGGACAGGGAGAACAGATACGCAGTATTTT. Its translation is CATQLGTGRTDTQYF.